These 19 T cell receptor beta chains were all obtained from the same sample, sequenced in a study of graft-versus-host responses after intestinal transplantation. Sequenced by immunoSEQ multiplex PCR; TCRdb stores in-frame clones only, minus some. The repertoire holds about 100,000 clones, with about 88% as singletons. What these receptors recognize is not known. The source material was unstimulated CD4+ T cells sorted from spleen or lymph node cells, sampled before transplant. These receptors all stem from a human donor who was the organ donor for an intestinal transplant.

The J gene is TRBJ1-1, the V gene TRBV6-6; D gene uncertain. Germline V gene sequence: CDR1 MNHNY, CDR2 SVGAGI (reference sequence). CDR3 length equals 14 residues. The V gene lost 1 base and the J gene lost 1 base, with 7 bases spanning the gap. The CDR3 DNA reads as TGTGCCAGCAGTTACTATGGGTCGAACACTGAAGCTTTCTTT. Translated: CASSYYGSNTEAFF.

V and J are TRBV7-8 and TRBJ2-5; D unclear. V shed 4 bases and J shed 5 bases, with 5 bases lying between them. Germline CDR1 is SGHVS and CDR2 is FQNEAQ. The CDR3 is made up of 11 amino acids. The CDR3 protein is CASSSRETQYF. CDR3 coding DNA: TGTGCCAGCAGCTCACGTGAGACCCAGTACTTC. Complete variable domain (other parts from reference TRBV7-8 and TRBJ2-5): GAGVSQSPRYKVAKRGQDVALRCDPISGHVSLFWYQQALGQGPEFLTYFQNEAQLDKSGLPSDRFFAERPEGSVSTLKIQRTQQEDSAVYLCASSSRETQYFGPGTRLLVL.

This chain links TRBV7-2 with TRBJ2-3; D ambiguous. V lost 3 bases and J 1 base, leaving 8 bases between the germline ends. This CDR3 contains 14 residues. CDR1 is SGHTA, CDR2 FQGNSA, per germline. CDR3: CASSFSRGTDTQYF. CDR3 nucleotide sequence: TGTGCCAGCAGCTTTTCCCGGGGCACAGATACGCAGTATTTT.

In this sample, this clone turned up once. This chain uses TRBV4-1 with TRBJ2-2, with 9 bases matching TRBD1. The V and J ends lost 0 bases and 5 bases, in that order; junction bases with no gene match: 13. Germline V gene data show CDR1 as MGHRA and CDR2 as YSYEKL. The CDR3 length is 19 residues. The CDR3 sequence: CASSQERDRVISLTGELFF. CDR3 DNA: TGCGCCAGCAGCCAAGAACGGGACAGGGTTATATCGTTAACCGGGGAGCTGTTTTTT.

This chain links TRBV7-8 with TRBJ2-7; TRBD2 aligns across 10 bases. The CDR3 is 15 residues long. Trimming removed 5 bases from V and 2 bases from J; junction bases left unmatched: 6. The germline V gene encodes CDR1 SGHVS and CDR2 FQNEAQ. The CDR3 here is CASSRPGLAAYEQYF. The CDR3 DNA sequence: TGTGCCAGCAGCCGCCCCGGACTAGCGGCCTACGAGCAGTACTTC. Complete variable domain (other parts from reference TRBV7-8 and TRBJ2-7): GAGVSQSPRYKVAKRGQDVALRCDPISGHVSLFWYQQALGQGPEFLTYFQNEAQLDKSGLPSDRFFAERPEGSVSTLKIQRTQQEDSAVYLCASSRPGLAAYEQYFGPGTRLTVT.

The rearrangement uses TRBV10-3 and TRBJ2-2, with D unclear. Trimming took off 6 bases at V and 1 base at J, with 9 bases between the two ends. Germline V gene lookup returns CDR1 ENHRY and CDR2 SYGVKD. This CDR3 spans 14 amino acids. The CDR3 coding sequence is TGTGCCATCAGCGGACGGCAGAACACCGGGGAGCTGTTTTTT. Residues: CAISGRQNTGELFF.

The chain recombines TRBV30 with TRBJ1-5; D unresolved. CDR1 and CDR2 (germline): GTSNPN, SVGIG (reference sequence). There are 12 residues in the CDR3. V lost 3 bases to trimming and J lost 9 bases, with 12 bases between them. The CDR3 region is CAWSRFNAPQHF. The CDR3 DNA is TGTGCCTGGAGCAGATTTAATGCGCCCCAGCATTTT.

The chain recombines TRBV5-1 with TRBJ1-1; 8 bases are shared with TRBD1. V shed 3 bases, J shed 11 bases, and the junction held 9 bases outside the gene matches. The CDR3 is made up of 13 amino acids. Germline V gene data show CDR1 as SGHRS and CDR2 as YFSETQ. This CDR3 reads CASSWGEQGVAFF. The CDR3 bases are TGCGCCAGCAGCTGGGGAGAACAGGGGGTGGCTTTCTTT. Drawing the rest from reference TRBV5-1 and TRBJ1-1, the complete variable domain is KAGVTQTPRYLIKTRGQQVTLSCSPISGHRSVSWYQQTPGQGLQFLFEYFSETQRNKGNFPGRFSGRQFSNSRSEMNVSTLELGDSALYLCASSWGEQGVAFFGQGTRLTVV.

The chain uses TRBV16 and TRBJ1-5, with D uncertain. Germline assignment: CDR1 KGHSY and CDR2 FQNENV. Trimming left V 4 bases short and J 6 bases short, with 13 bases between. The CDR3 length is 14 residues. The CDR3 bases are TGTGCCAGCAGCCCTCATACACCGGGTCAGCCCCAGCATTTT. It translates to CASSPHTPGQPQHF.

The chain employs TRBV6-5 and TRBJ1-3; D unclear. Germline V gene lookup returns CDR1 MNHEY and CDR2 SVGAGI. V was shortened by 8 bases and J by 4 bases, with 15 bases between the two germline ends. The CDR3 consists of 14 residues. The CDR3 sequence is CASGPQWGGNTIYF. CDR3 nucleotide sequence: TGTGCCAGCGGGCCCCAATGGGGAGGAAACACCATATATTTT.

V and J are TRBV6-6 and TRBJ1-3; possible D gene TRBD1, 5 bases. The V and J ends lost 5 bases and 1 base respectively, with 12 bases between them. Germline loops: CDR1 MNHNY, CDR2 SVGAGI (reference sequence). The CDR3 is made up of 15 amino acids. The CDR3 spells CASSLQGRSGNTIYF. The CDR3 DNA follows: TGTGCCAGCAGTCTTCAGGGAAGATCTGGAAACACCATATATTTT.

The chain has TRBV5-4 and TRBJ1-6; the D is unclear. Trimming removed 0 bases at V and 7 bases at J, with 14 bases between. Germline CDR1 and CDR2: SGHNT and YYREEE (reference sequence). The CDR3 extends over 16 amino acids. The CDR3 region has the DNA TGTGCCAGCAGCTTGGCCGATGGTAGGGTGAATTCACCCCTCCACTTT. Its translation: CASSLADGRVNSPLHF.

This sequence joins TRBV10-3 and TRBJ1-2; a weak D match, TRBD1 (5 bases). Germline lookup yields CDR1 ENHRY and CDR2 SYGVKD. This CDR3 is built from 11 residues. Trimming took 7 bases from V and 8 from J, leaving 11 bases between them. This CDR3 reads CAIIPTVGYTF. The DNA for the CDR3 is TGTGCCATCATCCCGACAGTGGGCTACACCTTC.

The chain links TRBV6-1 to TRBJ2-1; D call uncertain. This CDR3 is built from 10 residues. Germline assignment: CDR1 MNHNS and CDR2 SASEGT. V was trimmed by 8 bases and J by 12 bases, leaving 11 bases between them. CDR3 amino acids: CASGRGVQFF. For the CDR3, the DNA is TGTGCCAGCGGGCGAGGCGTGCAGTTCTTC.

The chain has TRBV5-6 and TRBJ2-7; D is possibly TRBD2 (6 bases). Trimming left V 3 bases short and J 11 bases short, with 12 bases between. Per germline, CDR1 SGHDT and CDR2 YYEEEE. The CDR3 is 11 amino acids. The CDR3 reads CASSSWGEEYF. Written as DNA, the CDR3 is TGTGCCAGCAGCTCCTGGGGGGAGGAGTACTTC.

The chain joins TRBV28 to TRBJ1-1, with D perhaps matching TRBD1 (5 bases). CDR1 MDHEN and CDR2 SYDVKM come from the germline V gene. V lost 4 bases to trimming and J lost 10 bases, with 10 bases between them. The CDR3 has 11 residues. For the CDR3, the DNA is TGTGCCAGCAGTTCCCCCAGGGCAGCTTTCTTT. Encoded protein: CASSSPRAAFF.

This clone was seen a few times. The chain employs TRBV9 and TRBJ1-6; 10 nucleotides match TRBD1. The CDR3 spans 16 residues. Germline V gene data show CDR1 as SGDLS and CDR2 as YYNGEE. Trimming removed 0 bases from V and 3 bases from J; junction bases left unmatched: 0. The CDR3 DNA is TGTGCCAGCAGCGTAGGGACAGGGGGCTATAATTCACCCCTCCACTTT. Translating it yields CASSVGTGGYNSPLHF. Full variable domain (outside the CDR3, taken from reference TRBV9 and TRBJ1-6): DSGVTQTPKHLITATGQRVTLRCSPRSGDLSVYWYQQSLDQGLQFLIQYYNGEERAKGNILERFSAQQFPDLHSELNLSSLELGDSALYFCASSVGTGGYNSPLHFGNGTRLTVT.

CDR3 in DNA: TGTGCCAGCAGCGTCTCCGGGACAGGGGGAGGATACGAGCAGTACTTC. This sequence encodes CASSVSGTGGGYEQYF. This chain uses TRBV7-3 with TRBJ2-7, with TRBD1 matching 11 bases. The V segment lost 5 bases and the J segment 4 bases; nucleotides outside the gene matches: 10. Germline V gene lookup returns CDR1 SGHTA and CDR2 FQGTGA. The CDR3 has 16 residues.

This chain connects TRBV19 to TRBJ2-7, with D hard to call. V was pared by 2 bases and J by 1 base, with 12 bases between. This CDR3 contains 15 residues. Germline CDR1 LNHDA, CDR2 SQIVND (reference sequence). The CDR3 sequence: CASSITEGSSYEQYF. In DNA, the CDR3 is TGTGCCAGTAGTATAACGGAAGGCAGTTCCTACGAGCAGTACTTC.